The next 9 T cell receptor beta chains were all read from a single sample in a study of blood T cells in healthy people across ages. The authors ran a second PCR of roughly 6 to 11 cycles using a sample-barcoded 5' primer and a J-beta primer mix. TCRdb recomputed calls from the 5' RACE reads with MiXCR, one row per CDR3 protein. This sample has 1.5 million to 2 million distinct CDR3 sequences; about 30% occur once, and the top ten carry roughly 8.2%. Material: blood. Receptor source: a woman in her thirties in good health.

This clonotype was counted a few times. This sequence joins TRBV7-9 and TRBJ1-2; perhaps TRBD1 as D (5 bases). Germline CDR1 SEHNR, CDR2 FQNEAQ (reference sequence). The ends were cut back, 4 bases at V and 8 bases at J, with 11 bases in the middle. The CDR3 is 12 amino acids. CDR3 in DNA: TGTGCCAGCAGCTCCCCCTGGGGCGGCTACACCTTC. Protein product: CASSSPWGGYTF.

The V call is TRBV20-1, the J call TRBJ2-3, with TRBD2 as a possible D gene (6 bases). V was shortened by 3 bases and J by 1 base, with 11 bases between the two germline ends. Germline lookup yields CDR1 DFQATT and CDR2 SNEGSKA (reference sequence). CDR3 size: 14 residues. The CDR3 here is CSASPAGRTDTQYF. CDR3 coding DNA: TGCAGTGCTAGCCCGGCGGGGCGCACAGATACGCAGTATTTT.

This clonotype came up once. One base away lies a much larger clone, so this may be a sequencing read error. CDR3 amino acids: CASSWVRGSGYTF. The DNA of the CDR3 is TGCGCCAGCAGCTGGGTCAGGGGCTCTGGCTACACCTTC. V gene TRBV4-3 combines with J gene TRBJ1-2, with a weak D call TRBD1 (6 bases). V was cut by 5 bases and J by 7 bases, with 14 bases left in between. Germline lookup yields CDR1 LGHNA and CDR2 YSLEER. This CDR3 contains 13 residues.

This clonotype came up a few times. One end of the junction fails to match germline, which may point to a read error. The chain has TRBV7-2 and TRBJ2-1; the match to TRBD2 covers 14 bases. The CDR3 extends over 16 amino acids. Germline lookup yields CDR1 SGHTA and CDR2 FQGNSA. The CDR3 DNA reads as TGTGCCGGCAGCTTAGGGACTAGCGGGAGAGGGGTTGAGCAGTTCTTC. It is translated as CAGSLGTSGRGVEQFF.

The V gene is TRBV19, the J gene TRBJ2-1; 11 bases agree with TRBD1. The CDR3 extends over 18 amino acids. From germline, CDR1 is LNHDA and CDR2 SQIVND (reference sequence). After removal of 1 base from V and 3 bases from J, the junction contained 8 bases not matched to a gene. Here the CDR3 reads CASSIALAGTGGYNEQFF. CDR3 nucleotide sequence: TGTGCCAGTAGTATAGCCCTCGCCGGGACAGGGGGCTACAATGAGCAGTTCTTC.

In DNA, the CDR3 is TGTGCCATCAGTGGCCGGGGGGCGCAGAACAATGAGCAGTTCTTC. It is translated as CAISGRGAQNNEQFF. The chain is built from TRBV10-3 and TRBJ2-1, with TRBD2 as a possible D gene (7 bases). The CDR3 has 15 residues. With 4 bases removed from V and 5 bases from J, the gap between germline ends came to 15 bases. Germline V CDR1 and CDR2: ENHRY, SYGVKD.

This clonotype has at least ten counts. The chain links TRBV10-3 to TRBJ2-1; 9 bases match TRBD2. The CDR3 is 15 amino acids. Germline V lookup: CDR1 ENHRY, CDR2 SYGVKD. V trimming: 6 bases; J trimming: 7 bases; junction bases outside the gene matches: 10. The CDR3 DNA sequence: TGTGCCATCAGCCAATTTGGCGGGAGGGGAAATGAGCAGTTCTTC. Amino acids: CAISQFGGRGNEQFF.

The chain links TRBV7-2 to TRBJ2-3; TRBD2 matches at 10 bases. The trim removed 3 bases at V and 4 bases at J, leaving 7 bases unmatched. CDR1 and CDR2 (germline): SGHTA, FQGNSA. The CDR3 length is 16 residues. The CDR3: CASSFSSGSKADTQYF. CDR3 DNA: TGTGCCAGCAGCTTTTCTAGCGGGAGTAAGGCAGATACGCAGTATTTT.

The chain is built from TRBV7-2 and TRBJ1-3; D gene ambiguous. Trimming stripped 7 bases from V and 0 bases from J, with 13 bases between. CDR1 and CDR2 (germline): SGHTA, FQGNSA. This CDR3 has 15 amino acids. The CDR3 loop is CASTPLGISGNTIYF. CDR3 sequence (DNA): TGTGCCAGCACCCCCCTGGGGATCTCTGGAAACACCATATATTTT.